Sequencing of this T cell receptor beta chain was carried out in a study of breast tumors, draining lymph nodes, adjacent tissues. This clonotype has a count of ten or more. What it recognizes is unknown. Samples came from axillary lymph nodes draining the breast cancer. A single record per CDR3 protein comes from TCRdb applying MiXCR to the multiplex PCR reads. The sample records about 200,000 distinct CDR3 sequences, around 34% being singletons. V lost 4 bases to trimming and J lost 2 bases; unmatched junction nucleotides: 6. Per germline, CDR1 LNHDA and CDR2 SQIVND (reference sequence). There are 16 residues in the CDR3. Overall study results and limits: Tumors had less TCR diversity than lymph nodes, more than nontumor tissue. Tumor and nontumor repertoires were significantly more similar in luminal-like than in basal-like breast cancer. The data were judged consistent with most tumor T cells coming from lymph node and expanding in tumor.

The rearrangement uses TRBV19 and TRBJ1-3; TRBD1 aligns across 9 bases. Sequencing was done on a sample of axillary lymph node tissue. The receptor was isolated from a female donor with breast cancer. Some clones in this sample may be carry-over from other donors' samples. CDR3 sequence: CASSTVGQGPGNTIYF. CDR3 coding DNA: TGTGCCAGTAGTACCGTGGGACAGGGACCTGGAAACACCATATATTTT.